These 22 T cell receptor beta chains were all obtained from the same sample, sequenced in a study of radiation and T cells in renal cell carcinoma. Generated by immunoSEQ multiplex PCR, the TCRdb table keeps only in-frame clones and is missing some. The sample has 100,000 to 150,000 clones; around nine tenths are singletons. Indicated time point: blood 2 weeks post-SBRT. Stated treatment: 15 Gy SBRT to primary tumor, nephrectomy 4 weeks later. The sequenced sample was blood, obtained from a patient whose treatment included radiotherapy and nephrectomy. All receptors come from a woman between 70 and 85 years old with renal cell carcinoma.

For the CDR3, the DNA is TGTGCCAGCAGTCAACGGATGGGCGGGGAGCTGTTTTTT. Translation gives CASSQRMGGELFF. The rearrangement links TRBV27 to TRBJ2-2; D remains ambiguous. CDR3 length equals 13 residues. V was pared by 5 bases and J by 7 bases, with 11 bases between. Germline values: CDR1 MNHEY, CDR2 SMNVEV (reference sequence).

The rearrangement joins TRBV19 to TRBJ2-7, with TRBD1 identical over 8 bases. Unmatched junction bases numbered 9, after V lost 7 bases and J lost 1 base. CDR3 length: 15 amino acids. Germline V CDR1 and CDR2: LNHDA, SQIVND (reference sequence). The CDR3 sequence is CASMDRAIKSYEQYF. The CDR3 DNA reads as TGTGCCAGTATGGACAGGGCAATTAAGTCCTACGAGCAGTACTTC.

The rearrangement links TRBV18 to TRBJ2-2, with 8 nucleotides matching TRBD2. Germline assignment: CDR1 KGHSH and CDR2 LQKENI. CDR3 length equals 17 residues. V lost 2 bases to trimming and J lost 5 bases; unmatched junction nucleotides: 10. The CDR3 DNA sequence: TGTGCCAGCTCACCAAGCGGGGGCCGAACCGGGACCGGGGAGCTGTTTTTT. It encodes CASSPSGGRTGTGELFF.

V is TRBV5-1 and J is TRBJ2-3; a possible D gene is TRBD1 (5 bases). CDR1 and CDR2 (germline): SGHRS, YFSETQ. V gave up 2 bases and J gave up 3 bases, with 7 bases separating them. CDR3 size: 13 residues. CDR3 DNA sequence: TGCGCCAGCAGCTTTAAGGGGACAGATACGCAGTATTTT. This encodes CASSFKGTDTQYF.

The genes are TRBV7-9 and TRBJ2-7, with TRBD2 identical over 9 bases. This CDR3 is built from 14 residues. Trimming cost V 1 base and J 7 bases; bases outside gene matches: 5. CDR1 is SEHNR and CDR2 is FQNEAQ in the germline V gene (reference sequence). CDR3 sequence: CASSLGAGGGEQYF. The CDR3 coding sequence is TGTGCCAGCAGCTTAGGAGCGGGAGGCGGAGAGCAGTACTTC.

V and J are TRBV7-9 and TRBJ2-5, with 9 bases fitting TRBD1. V lost 3 bases, J lost 4 bases, and 9 bases stayed unmatched. The CDR3 consists of 16 residues. CDR1 and CDR2 from the germline V gene are SEHNR and FQNEAQ (reference sequence). CDR3 sequence (DNA): TGTGCCAGCAGCTTGGACAGGGGACTAACGTCAGAGACCCAGTACTTC. It yields the protein CASSLDRGLTSETQYF.

The chain carries TRBV4-2 and TRBJ1-5; 7 bases are shared with TRBD1. The CDR3 totals 14 residues. In germline, CDR1 is LGHNA, CDR2 YNFKEQ. V gave up 4 bases and J gave up 2 bases; unmatched junction bases: 2. CDR3: CASSRTGGNQPQHF. CDR3 bases: TGTGCCAGCAGCCGAACAGGGGGCAATCAGCCCCAGCATTTT.

The gene calls are TRBV5-6 and TRBJ1-1; D possibly corresponds to TRBD1 (5 bases). Germline loops: CDR1 SGHDT, CDR2 YYEEEE. Trimming cost V 0 bases and J 6 bases, with 15 bases left between them. The CDR3 is made up of 15 amino acids. The CDR3 region has the DNA TGTGCCAGCAGCTTGGGACTCAGGGCTCGGTCTGAAGCTTTCTTT. Translated: CASSLGLRARSEAFF.

The CDR3 loop is CASTRPPSLEQYF. CDR3 coding DNA: TGTGCCAGCACCCGCCCGCCGTCTCTCGAGCAGTACTTC. This chain joins TRBV5-4 and TRBJ2-7; D unresolved. This CDR3 comprises 13 residues. V lost 6 bases, J lost 6 bases, and 16 bases lay in between. Germline CDR1 is SGHNT and CDR2 is YYREEE (reference sequence).

Only a few counts were recorded for this clone. This chain connects TRBV19 to TRBJ2-2, with D possibly TRBD2 on 5 matching bases. V dropped 4 bases and J dropped 6 bases, with 12 bases sitting between them. Per the germline V gene, CDR1 is LNHDA and CDR2 is SQIVND (reference sequence). CDR3 size: 14 residues. The CDR3 DNA is TGTGCCAGTAGTACCCCGGGGTTGGCCGGGGAGCTGTTTTTT. Amino acid sequence: CASSTPGLAGELFF.

The V gene is TRBV7-9, the J gene TRBJ2-5, with a tentative D call TRBD2 (5 bases). The CDR3 runs to 14 residues. CDR1 is SEHNR and CDR2 is FQNEAQ in the germline V gene (reference sequence). Trimming stripped 5 bases from V and 1 base from J, with 11 bases between. The CDR3: CASSLLGFQETQYF. CDR3 sequence (DNA): TGTGCCAGCAGCCTACTAGGCTTCCAAGAGACCCAGTACTTC.

J is TRBJ1-6 and V is TRBV7-3, with D maybe TRBD1 (6 bases). Germline values: CDR1 SGHTA, CDR2 FQGTGA. Deletions cut 2 bases from V and 4 bases from J, with 9 bases between. The length of the CDR3 is 15 residues. This chain's CDR3 is CASSLRQVYNSPLHF. The DNA for the CDR3 is TGTGCCAGCAGCTTACGACAGGTATATAATTCACCCCTCCACTTT. The entire variable domain, with the rest obtained from reference TRBV7-3 and TRBJ1-6, is as follows: GAGVSQTPSNKVTEKGKYVELRCDPISGHTALYWYRQSLGQGPEFLIYFQGTGAADDSGLPNDRFFAVRPEGSVSTLKIQRTERGDSAVYLCASSLRQVYNSPLHFGNGTRLTVT.

In DNA form, the CDR3 reads TGCGCCAGCAGCTCCCCCTCTAGCGGGGCCAATGAGCAGTTCTTC. This sequence encodes CASSSPSSGANEQFF. The chain has TRBV5-1 and TRBJ2-1, with TRBD2 identical over 9 bases. J lost 6 bases, V lost 3 bases, and 7 bases had no gene match. The germline CDR1 and CDR2 sequences are SGHRS and YFSETQ. The CDR3 loop spans 15 amino acids.

This clone was counted a single time. One end of the junction varies from germline; a read error may be responsible. This chain uses TRBV7-7 with TRBJ2-1, with D maybe TRBD1 (5 bases). Per germline, CDR1 SSHAT and CDR2 FNYEAQ (reference sequence). The CDR3 has 15 residues. The CDR3 reads CASSLDAGRLNEQFF. CDR3 sequence (DNA): TGTGCTAGCAGCTTAGATGCAGGGCGACTCAATGAGCAGTTCTTC.

The rearrangement links TRBV28 to TRBJ2-3; no clear D. V lost 6 bases and J 6 bases, leaving 10 bases between the germline ends. Germline CDR1 reads MDHEN; CDR2 reads SYDVKM. The CDR3 runs 12 residues. The CDR3 here is CASSSLGDTQYF. Here the CDR3 DNA reads TGTGCCAGCAGCTCTCTGGGGGATACGCAGTATTTT.

The chain links TRBV7-9 to TRBJ1-2; D might be TRBD1 (5 bases). CDR3 length: 15 amino acids. The germline V gene has CDR1 SEHNR and CDR2 FQNEAQ (reference sequence). V dropped 1 base and J dropped 9 bases, with 18 bases sitting between them. CDR3 residues: CASSLGGGQGTSYTF. CDR3 nucleotide sequence: TGTGCCAGCAGCTTAGGTGGGGGTCAGGGAACGAGCTACACCTTC.

The chain uses TRBV6-5 and TRBJ2-2; weak D call: TRBD2 (6 bases). Germline loops: CDR1 MNHEY, CDR2 SVGAGI. The V end lost 3 bases, the J end lost 4 bases, and 12 bases lay between the germline ends. The CDR3 has 15 amino acids. The CDR3 sequence is CASSYFGGSTGELFF. The CDR3 bases are TGTGCCAGCAGTTATTTCGGGGGTTCCACCGGGGAGCTGTTTTTT.

The V call is TRBV4-3, the J call TRBJ2-1; 11 bases map to TRBD2. This CDR3 has 18 amino acids. Germline CDR1 reads LGHNA; CDR2 reads YSLEER. After removal of 1 base from V and 1 base from J, the junction contained 6 bases not matched to a gene. The CDR3: CASSQGASGGKSYNEQFF. The DNA for the CDR3 is TGCGCCAGCAGCCAAGGGGCTAGCGGGGGGAAATCCTACAATGAGCAGTTCTTC.

V and J are TRBV19 and TRBJ2-6, with TRBD1 matching 12 bases. The CDR3 has 18 amino acids. The trim removed 4 bases at V and 4 bases at J, leaving 8 bases unmatched. From germline, CDR1 is LNHDA and CDR2 SQIVND (reference sequence). CDR3 nucleotides: TGTGCCAGTAGTACTGTTGGGACAGGGGGCTCAGGGGCCAACGTCCTGACTTTC. This gives the protein CASSTVGTGGSGANVLTF.

J is TRBJ2-1 and V is TRBV9, with 7 nucleotides matching TRBD2. V lost 0 bases to trimming and J lost 5 bases; unmatched junction nucleotides: 5. Germline V gives CDR1 SGDLS, CDR2 YYNGEE. The CDR3 is 15 amino acids. The CDR3 DNA reads TGTGCCAGCAGCGTAGCGGGGGGAAGAAACAATGAGCAGTTCTTC. It encodes CASSVAGGRNNEQFF.

This sequence joins TRBV7-3 and TRBJ1-5; tentative D call: TRBD1 (5 bases). The V end lost 5 bases, the J end lost 1 base, and 9 bases lay between the germline ends. Germline CDR1 is SGHTA and CDR2 is FQGTGA. The CDR3 totals 14 residues. The CDR3 is CASSRGLSNQPQHF. The CDR3, as DNA: TGTGCCAGCAGCCGGGGCCTGAGCAATCAGCCCCAGCATTTT.

The V gene is TRBV5-1, the J gene TRBJ2-1; 7 nucleotides match TRBD1. The CDR3 has 15 amino acids. V gave up 2 bases and J gave up 0 bases; unmatched junction bases: 2. Germline V gene sequence: CDR1 SGHRS, CDR2 YFSETQ. CDR3 protein: CASSLGGFSYNEQFF. CDR3 nucleotides: TGCGCCAGCAGCTTAGGGGGCTTCTCCTACAATGAGCAGTTCTTC.